The entry that follows covers one T cell receptor beta chain sequence. The antigen is unknown. Naive CD8 isolation took CD45RO-negative cells positively selected for CCR7 and excluded terminally differentiated effector memory CD45RA+ cells. The sample is drawn from a study of shared clonotypes between healthy human individuals. Each subset's genomic DNA was split evenly across several immunoSEQ plates. Authors' methods: Filtering differed, since immunoSEQ gave only junction sequences and no quality scores. The repertoire was sequenced with immunoSEQ multiplex PCR; TCRdb's copy has only in-frame clones and lacks some. V, J and clone size reflect that table, while D and trimming were determined from the DNA. This sample has some 2.1 million clones, with 93% found just once. Overall study results and limits: Represented diversity, genetic and exposure-history alike, was limited by few donors. The researchers took only blood, and tissue repertoires probably look different.

The specimen sequenced was naive CD8+ T cells from PBMCs. The sequence was collected from a man between 18 and 35 years old in good health. Some clones in this sample may be carry-over from other donors' samples.

CDR3 protein: CASSELNEQYF. Written as DNA, the CDR3 is TGTGCCAGCAGTGAACTAAACGAGCAGTACTTC. This rearrangement joins TRBV25-1 to TRBJ2-7, with D uncertain. This CDR3 spans 11 amino acids. Germline CDR1 and CDR2: MGHDK and SYGVNS. Trimming pared 2 bases from V and 5 bases from J, leaving 4 bases between.